A selection of T cell receptor beta chains follows, all from one sample in a study of blood T cell repertoires in COVID-19. Only in-frame clones appear in the TCRdb table, and some are missing; sequencing was by immunoSEQ multiplex PCR. The table lists more than 200,000 clones, roughly 84% of them singletons, with 4% to 4.5% in the top ten. Source material: peripheral blood. Receptors were obtained from a woman aged 40 to 55 with active or convalescent COVID-19. Both conserved end residues are part of each CDR3. A D gene is named only where the DNA matches it firmly. Only some rows state a clone size, as once, few, many or a class for expanded clones.

clone_size | j_call | d_call | v_call | cdr3_nt | cdr3_aa
- | TRBJ1-1 | - | TRBV11-1 | TGTGCCAGCAGCTTAGCGGCGGCAGCCACTGAAGCTTTCTTT | CASSLAAAATEAFF
- | TRBJ2-7 | - | TRBV4-1 | TGCGCCAGCAGCTCTAGGGGGGGATTCTACGAGCAGTACTTC | CASSSRGGFYEQYF
- | TRBJ1-1 | - | TRBV25-1 | TGTGCCAGCAGCGAGACAGGATTCAACACTGAAGCTTTCTTT | CASSETGFNTEAFF
- | TRBJ2-5 | - | TRBV12-3/TRBV12-4 | TGTGCCAGCTTGAGGGCCGGGCGAGAGACCCAGTACTTC | CASLRAGRETQYF
many | TRBJ1-1 | - | TRBV3-1/TRBV3-2 | TGTGCCAGCAGCCCGGGACAAATGAACACTGAAGCTTTCTTT | CASSPGQMNTEAFF
few | TRBJ1-6 | TRBD1 | TRBV27 | TGTGCCAGCAGTTTCGGGACAGCGGTAAATTCACCCCTCCACTTT | CASSFGTAVNSPLHF
- | TRBJ2-1 | - | TRBV2 | TGTGCCAGCAGTTTGCGGATCAATGAGCAGTTCTTC | CASSLRINEQFF
- | TRBJ1-5 | TRBD1 | TRBV28 | TGTGCCAGCAGTTTATGGGGACAGGGCAATCAGCCCCAGCATTTT | CASSLWGQGNQPQHF
- | TRBJ2-5 | TRBD2 | TRBV29-1 | TGCAGCGTCGCTTACAGCGGGGGCCACCACTTC | CSVAYSGGHHF
- | TRBJ2-3 | - | TRBV7-3 | TGTGCCAGCAGCCTGAGCGGATTGAGCACAGATACGCAGTATTTT | CASSLSGLSTDTQYF
- | TRBJ2-2 | TRBD1 | TRBV6-4 | TGTGCCAGCAGTGGACAGGGAGACACCGGGGAGCTGTTTTTT | CASSGQGDTGELFF
- | TRBJ2-5 | - | TRBV19 | TGTGCCAGTAGTTTTGCAGGGTCCAAAGAGACCCAGTACTTC | CASSFAGSKETQYF
- | TRBJ1-1 | TRBD1 | TRBV2 | TGTGCCAGCAGTGCTACAGGACAGGGGGGGAAGGCTTTCTTT | CASSATGQGGKAFF
- | TRBJ2-7 | - | TRBV2 | TGTGCCAGCAGAGGGAACTCACAGGCCTACGAGCAGTACTTC | CASRGNSQAYEQYF
- | TRBJ1-2 | TRBD1 | TRBV28 | TGTGCCAGCAGACCATCCGGGACAGGGGACTATGGCTACACCTTC | CASRPSGTGDYGYTF
many | TRBJ2-5 | - | TRBV7-9 | TGTGCCAGCAGCTTAAGCCCGGTGCCCCAAGAGACCCAGTACTTC | CASSLSPVPQETQYF
- | TRBJ1-3 | - | TRBV5-6 | TGTGCCAGCAGCCTCCTAGGAGGAAACACCATATATTTT | CASSLLGGNTIYF
- | TRBJ1-1 | - | TRBV5-1 | TGCGCCAGCAGCGGGCAGGGTCCGGGCACTGAAGCTTTCTTT | CASSGQGPGTEAFF
- | TRBJ2-3 | TRBD2 | TRBV28 | TGTGCCACCAGGACTAGCGTCGGGAACACAGATACGCAGTATTTT | CATRTSVGNTDTQYF
- | TRBJ1-4 | - | TRBV6-1 | TGTGCCAGCAGTGAAGGGTACAGATCAAGTAATGAAAAACTGTTTTTT | CASSEGYRSSNEKLFF
- | TRBJ2-5 | TRBD2 | TRBV5-1 | TGCGCCAGCAGCTTGTTAGGGACTAGCCAAGAGACCCAGTACTTC | CASSLLGTSQETQYF
- | TRBJ1-4 | - | TRBV7-2 | TGTGCCAGCAGCTTTGCGGGGAACGGTGAAAAACTGTTTTTT | CASSFAGNGEKLFF
- | TRBJ2-2 | TRBD2 | TRBV24-1 | TGTGCCACCAGGAGCGGGGGCCAAAACACCGGGGAGCTGTTTTTT | CATRSGGQNTGELFF
- | TRBJ1-1 | - | TRBV21-1 | TGTGCCAGCAGCAAAAGAAACCGGGAAGGGAACACTGAAGCTTTCTTT | CASSKRNREGNTEAFF
- | TRBJ1-1 | - | TRBV9 | TGTGCCAGCAGCGTAGTCAACACCGCCGGGGCTGAAGCTTTCTTT | CASSVVNTAGAEAFF
few | TRBJ2-2 | - | TRBV7-2 | TGTGCCAGCAGCTTGGAGGGTTCGAACACCGGGGAGCTGTTTTTT | CASSLEGSNTGELFF
- | TRBJ1-1 | - | TRBV10-1 | TGCGCCAGCAGTATGGAGGTGAACACTGAAGCTTTCTTT | CASSMEVNTEAFF
once | TRBJ2-3 | - | TRBV12-3/TRBV12-4 | TGTGCCAGCGGGCCAGACACAGATACGCAGTATTTT | CASGPDTDTQYF
- | TRBJ1-2 | - | TRBV4-1 | TGCGCCAGCAGCCAAGAAGCAGGGAATACTAACTATGGCTACACCTTC | CASSQEAGNTNYGYTF
- | TRBJ1-1 | - | TRBV19 | TGTGCCAGTAGTATAGCGGTCGGCACTGAAGCTTTCTTT | CASSIAVGTEAFF
few | TRBJ1-2 | - | TRBV3-1/TRBV3-2 | TGTGCCAGCAGCATATCCCCAGGGGAATCGAGGGGCTACACCTTC | CASSISPGESRGYTF
- | TRBJ1-5 | TRBD1 | TRBV5-1 | TGCGCCAGCAGCTTGGGCGACAGGGCCAATCAGCCCCAGCATTTT | CASSLGDRANQPQHF
- | TRBJ1-1 | - | TRBV9 | TGTGCCAGCAGCGTGACAGGACACACTGAAGCTTTCTTT | CASSVTGHTEAFF
- | TRBJ1-6 | - | TRBV15 | TGTGCCACCAGCAGAGGGCGGGGGGCTAATTCACCCCTCCACTTT | CATSRGRGANSPLHF
- | TRBJ2-7 | - | TRBV7-2 | TGTGCCAGCGCCCGGGTCTACGAGCAGTACTTC | CASARVYEQYF
- | TRBJ2-3 | - | TRBV3-1/TRBV3-2 | TGTGCCAGCAGCCAGATGACAGGCACAGATACGCAGTATTTT | CASSQMTGTDTQYF
few | TRBJ2-7 | TRBD1 | TRBV6-1 | TGTGCCAGCAGTGAAGCGCCACCAGGGGGATCCTCCTTGTACGAGCAGTACTTC | CASSEAPPGGSSLYEQYF
- | TRBJ2-6 | TRBD1 | TRBV19 | TGTGCCAGTAGTAGGATGGGACAGGCAAACTCTGGGGCCAACGTCCTGACTTTC | CASSRMGQANSGANVLTF
- | TRBJ2-7 | - | TRBV30 | TGTGCCTGGAGTGTTTCAACAGGCTACGAGCAGTACTTC | CAWSVSTGYEQYF
- | TRBJ1-1 | TRBD1 | TRBV28 | TGTGCCAGCAGATCAACAGGGGGTGGGAACACTGAAGCTTTCTTT | CASRSTGGGNTEAFF
- | TRBJ2-5 | - | TRBV5-1 | TGCGCCAGCAGCTTGAGTCGGTCCGGAGAGACCCAGTACTTC | CASSLSRSGETQYF
- | TRBJ2-1 | - | TRBV6-6 | TGTGCCAGCAGTTACTCGAACCCCAGCGTTAATGAGCAGTTCTTC | CASSYSNPSVNEQFF
- | TRBJ1-6 | TRBD1 | TRBV5-4 | TGTGCCAGCAGCCCCAAAGAGGGGGCATATTCACCCCTCCACTTT | CASSPKEGAYSPLHF
- | TRBJ1-6 | - | TRBV18 | TGTGCCAGCTCACGGGACAACTATAATTCACCCCTCCACTTT | CASSRDNYNSPLHF
- | TRBJ2-3 | - | TRBV10-3 | TGTGCCATCAGGGCAAATAGACAGGGCACAGATACGCAGTATTTT | CAIRANRQGTDTQYF
- | TRBJ1-2 | - | TRBV2 | TGTGCCAGCAGTGAAGATACAGTGCCCTATGGCTACACCTTC | CASSEDTVPYGYTF